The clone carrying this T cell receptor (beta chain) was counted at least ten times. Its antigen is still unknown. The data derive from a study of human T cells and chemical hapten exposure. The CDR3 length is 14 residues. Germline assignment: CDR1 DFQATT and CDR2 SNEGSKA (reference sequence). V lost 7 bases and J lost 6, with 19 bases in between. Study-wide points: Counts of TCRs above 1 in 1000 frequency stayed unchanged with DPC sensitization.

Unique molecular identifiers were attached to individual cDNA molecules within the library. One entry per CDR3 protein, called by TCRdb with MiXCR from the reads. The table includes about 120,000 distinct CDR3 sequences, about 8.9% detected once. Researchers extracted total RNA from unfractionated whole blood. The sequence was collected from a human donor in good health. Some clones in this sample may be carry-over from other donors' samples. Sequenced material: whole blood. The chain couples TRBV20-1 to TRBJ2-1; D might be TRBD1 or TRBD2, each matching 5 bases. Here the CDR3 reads CSVRPGTPINEQFF. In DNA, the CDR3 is TGCAGTGTCCGCCCCGGGACGCCCATCAATGAGCAGTTCTTC.